Listed here are 18 T cell receptor beta chains from one sample, sequenced in a study of regulatory T cells in long-lasting Graves disease (dated by TCRdb to the early 2020s). The sample's time point, from its label and the paper: persistent/refractory GD, antithyroid drugs over 5 years with positive TRAb. For both TCR sequencing and RNA sequencing, RNA was extracted from PBMCs in TRIzol. The method was multiplex PCR. Instrument used: Illumina HiSeq 4000. TCR beta libraries were built with iRepertoire HTBI primers and Arm-PCR amplification of CDR3 regions. TCRdb trimmed the raw reads at Q25, called clones with MiXCR and kept productive beta chains. One record per CDR3 amino acid sequence lists the most common genes and DNA. The sample table contains 400,000 or so distinct CDR3 sequences; only one count was recorded for 23% of them. About 27% of the sample goes to the ten largest clones. The material sequenced was peripheral blood mononuclear cells (PBMCs), taken when the disease was refractory, from a patient treated with antithyroid drugs. The source of these receptors is a female donor with Graves disease.

V is TRBV27 and J is TRBJ1-1; D is possibly TRBD1 (6 bases). The germline V gene has CDR1 MNHEY and CDR2 SMNVEV (reference sequence). Trimming left V 5 bases short and J 5 bases short, with 18 bases between. The CDR3 contains 15 residues. The CDR3 region has the DNA TGTGCCAGCAGTCTACGGACAGCTCTTGGGACTGAAGCTTTCTTT. The encoded protein is CASSLRTALGTEAFF.

In regard to this clonotype: Germline and junction disagree at one end, which may indicate a read error. V and J are TRBV6-1 and TRBJ1-5; 9 positions match TRBD1. The CDR3 is made up of 14 amino acids. Germline CDR1 and CDR2: MNHNS and SASEGT. CDR3 nucleotide sequence: TGTGCCAGCAGTGGACAGGGGGGCAATCAGCCCCGGCATTTT. It yields the protein CASSGQGGNQPRHF.

This clonotype was counted only a few times. The CDR3 loop reads CASSHLASGRFSETQYF. CDR3 sequence (DNA): TGCGCCAGCAGCCACTTGGCTAGCGGGAGATTTTCAGAGACCCAGTACTTC. The chain has TRBV4-1 and TRBJ2-5, with TRBD2 matching 10 bases. The V gene end was trimmed by 3 bases and the J gene end by 4 bases; junction bases not matched to a gene: 11. The CDR3 runs 17 residues. The germline CDR1 and CDR2 sequences are MGHRA and YSYEKL.

The gene calls are TRBV7-3 and TRBJ2-7, with TRBD1 identical over 9 bases. The CDR3 sequence is 14 residues long. Germline CDR1 and CDR2: SGHTA and FQGTGA. The V gene end was trimmed by 4 bases and the J gene end by 6 bases; junction bases not matched to a gene: 7. CDR3 sequence (DNA): TGTGCCAGCAGCTATCGGGACAGGGATGCCGAGCAGTACTTC. Translated: CASSYRDRDAEQYF.

This clonotype has ten or more counts. V gene TRBV20-1 combines with J gene TRBJ2-7; 9 bases map to TRBD1. This CDR3 spans 13 amino acids. Germline CDR1 DFQATT, CDR2 SNEGSKA (reference sequence). V trimming: 3 bases; J trimming: 4 bases; junction bases outside the gene matches: 4. The CDR3 nucleotides are TGCAGTGCTAGCCGGGACAGGGTGTACGAGCAGTACTTC. Translation: CSASRDRVYEQYF.

The chain has TRBV29-1 and TRBJ1-1; 8 bases match TRBD1. The CDR3 runs to 14 residues. Per germline, CDR1 SQVTM and CDR2 ANQGSEA. V gave up 7 bases and J gave up 6 bases; unmatched junction bases: 13. CDR3 residues: CSAEARGRIAEAFF. CDR3 coding DNA: TGCAGCGCCGAAGCCAGGGGGCGTATTGCTGAAGCTTTCTTT.

The chain has TRBV9 and TRBJ2-7, with no clear D. CDR3 size: 15 residues. V was trimmed by 0 bases and J by 5 bases, leaving 15 bases between them. Per the germline V gene, CDR1 is SGDLS and CDR2 is YYNGEE. CDR3 sequence: CASSVAVNSQNEQYF. The CDR3 DNA reads as TGTGCCAGCAGCGTAGCCGTCAACTCCCAGAACGAGCAGTACTTC.

This clonotype was picked up many times. The chain employs TRBV28 and TRBJ2-6, with D perhaps TRBD1 (6 bases). Germline lookup yields CDR1 MDHEN and CDR2 SYDVKM. CDR3 length equals 15 residues. Trimming stripped 2 bases from V and 3 bases from J, with 8 bases between. The CDR3 spells CASSLRGGGANVLTF. CDR3 DNA: TGTGCCAGCAGTTTAAGAGGGGGTGGGGCCAACGTCCTGACTTTC.

The rearrangement links TRBV2 to TRBJ2-6; D possibly corresponds to TRBD1 (6 bases). Germline V gene lookup returns CDR1 SNHLY and CDR2 FYNNEI. The CDR3 totals 14 residues. V was clipped by 6 bases and J by 4 bases, with 10 bases between them. The CDR3 bases are TGTGCCAGCAGGACAGGCGTCGGGGCCAACGTCCTGACTTTC. It is translated as CASRTGVGANVLTF. Based on the CDR3 plus reference TRBV2 and TRBJ2-6, the full variable domain is EPEVTQTPSHQVTQMGQEVILRCVPISNHLYFYWYRQILGQKVEFLVSFYNNEISEKSEIFDDQFSVERPDGSNFTLKIRSTKLEDSAMYFCASRTGVGANVLTFGAGSRLTVL.

This clonotype was counted only a few times. The chain combines TRBV20-1 with TRBJ2-7; D remains ambiguous. V was shortened by 3 bases and J by 1 base, with 13 bases between the two germline ends. The CDR3 spans 14 residues. CDR1 DFQATT and CDR2 SNEGSKA come from the germline V gene (reference sequence). The DNA of the CDR3 is TGCAGTGCTAGGCTTTCAGGACCGTCCTACGAGCAGTACTTC. It specifies CSARLSGPSYEQYF.

For the CDR3, the DNA is TGTGCCAGCAGTGACTACAGGGGGATGAACACTGAAGCTTTCTTT. Translated: CASSDYRGMNTEAFF. The chain joins TRBV12-3 or TRBV12-4 to TRBJ1-1, with TRBD1 matching 8 bases. With 5 bases clipped from V and 0 bases from J, the junction kept 5 bases outside the gene matches. The CDR3 consists of 15 residues.

This clonotype showed up just a few times. This chain uses TRBV13 with TRBJ2-1; 12 bases are a match to TRBD2. The CDR3 runs to 16 residues. Germline lookup yields CDR1 PRHDT and CDR2 FYEKMQ (reference sequence). The ends lost 5 bases at V and 2 bases at J; junction bases unmatched: 4. The CDR3 DNA reads as TGTGCCAGCAGCAGACGGACTAGCGGGACCTACAATGAGCAGTTCTTC. Residues: CASSRRTSGTYNEQFF.

This clonotype was recorded at least ten times. The chain uses TRBV28 and TRBJ1-2; 7 bases agree with TRBD1. The CDR3 has 14 residues. Germline V gives CDR1 MDHEN, CDR2 SYDVKM. The J segment lost 4 bases and the V segment lost 3 bases, leaving 5 bases of the junction unmatched. DNA for the CDR3: TGTGCCAGCAGTTTGTCCGACAGGGTCTATGGCTACACCTTC. This translates into CASSLSDRVYGYTF.

Many counts were recorded for this clonotype. V and J are TRBV12-3 or TRBV12-4 and TRBJ2-7; 7 bases match TRBD1. The junction had 6 bases not matched to a gene; V was cut back by 6 bases and J by 4 bases. There are 13 residues in the CDR3. The CDR3 region is CASSFPGGYEQYF. The CDR3 nucleotides are TGTGCCAGCAGCTTCCCAGGGGGTTACGAGCAGTACTTC.

This clonotype was detected a few times. The V and J genes are TRBV6-4 and TRBJ1-2; D perhaps matches TRBD1 (6 bases). Germline CDR1 and CDR2: MRHNA and SNTAGT. This CDR3 region has 13 residues. V was cut by 6 bases and J by 6 bases, with 14 bases left in between. This chain's CDR3 is CASRNRVSDGYTF. The CDR3 bases are TGTGCCAGCAGAAACAGGGTCTCAGATGGCTACACCTTC.

In this sample, this clonotype turned up a few times. This chain links TRBV15 with TRBJ2-7; 8 bases line up with TRBD1. Germline V CDR1 and CDR2: LNHNV, YYDKDF (reference sequence). The CDR3 runs to 14 residues. Germline trimming cut 5 bases from V and 2 bases from J; bases unmatched to any gene: 5. The CDR3 protein is CATSRGQGAYEQYF. Written as DNA, the CDR3 is TGTGCCACCAGCCGAGGACAGGGTGCCTACGAGCAGTACTTC.

This clonotype was seen more than once but under ten times. J is TRBJ2-7 and V is TRBV2; tentative D call: TRBD2 (5 bases). The CDR3 length is 15 residues. CDR1 and CDR2 (germline): SNHLY, FYNNEI. Trimming shortened V by 8 bases and J by 0 bases, and 17 bases separated the two germline ends. CDR3 sequence reads: CASSPGEGFSYEQYF. CDR3 in DNA: TGTGCCAGCTCGCCCGGAGAGGGATTCTCCTACGAGCAGTACTTC.

J is TRBJ2-5 and V is TRBV3-2; the table's D call, TRBD2, has no DNA check behind it. TRBV3-2 is a pseudogene segment. The CDR3 has 16 amino acids. The CDR3 sequence is CASSHLGLAGFETQYF. The CDR3 DNA sequence: TGTGCCAGCAGCCACCTGGGACTAGCGGGATTTGAGACCCAGTACTTC.